This T cell receptor beta chain was captured by sequencing in a study of blood T cell repertoires in COVID-19. Whole-study context: Sources were T cells, B-cell-depleted T cells, or PBMCs; the material itself was cDNA or gDNA.

Assay: immunoSEQ multiplex PCR; the TCRdb copy retains only in-frame clones and omits some. This sample has fewer than 250,000 clones, with approximately 81% found just once. CDR3 length equals 14 residues. Germline values: CDR1 MDHEN, CDR2 SYDVKM. The V gene lost 6 bases and the J gene lost 4 bases, with 14 bases spanning the gap. V usage is TRBV28 and J usage is TRBJ2-3; possible D gene TRBD2, 6 bases. The sequenced sample consisted of peripheral blood. The receptor was isolated from a man aged 35 to 55 with acute or convalescent COVID-19. This CDR3 is CASSLRGSADTQYF. In nucleotides, the CDR3 is TGTGCCAGCAGCCTGCGGGGTTCGGCAGATACGCAGTATTTT.